This T cell receptor (beta chain) was observed in a study of low-dose radiotherapy and immunotherapy resistance in tumors. The table lists this clonotype with many counts. Priming of first-strand cDNA relied on TRAV- and TRBV-specific primers (covering alpha and beta chains). TCRs were put through approximately 21 PCR cycles of amplification with Phusion. A constant-region primer and the V-primer adapter served as the primer pair. In TCRdb, the reads were re-called with MiXCR into one record per CDR3 protein. The sample consists of around 58,000 distinct CDR3 sequences, about 25% of them appearing once. This CDR3 spans 14 amino acids. Germline CDR1 and CDR2: MNHEY and SVGEGT. V was pared by 6 bases and J by 6 bases, with 15 bases between. Sample time point: after trial treatment. Indicated treatment: LDRT plus nivolumab, ipilimumab, low-dose cyclophosphamide and aspirin (RACIN trial).

The V gene is TRBV6-2 or TRBV6-3, the J gene TRBJ2-1; D might be TRBD1 or TRBD2, each matching 5 bases. This clonotype was sampled from a male donor with prostate cancer. This sample comprised PBMCs, obtained after low-dose radiotherapy plus immunotherapy. For the CDR3, the DNA is TGTGCCAGCAGCGTCACCGGGACCGTCAATGAGCAGTTCTTC. Translating gives CASSVTGTVNEQFF.